The clone carrying this T cell receptor (beta chain) was seen a few times. The target antigen is unknown. This sample is part of a study of CD8 T cells in ankylosing spondylitis. General observations from the study: As for the disease-linked clones, they showed a CD8+ phenotype and occurred at relatively low frequencies in peripheral blood. Before this, some motif variants had been reported in reactive arthritis synovial fluid and blood. Ankylosing spondylitis blood appeared to be characterized by a TCR beta motif of several highly homologous variants.

This CDR3 has 16 amino acids. Trimming took off 3 bases at V and 2 bases at J, with 16 bases between the two ends. The V gene's germline CDR1 is MDHEN and CDR2 SYDVKM. For TCR beta, libraries came from quantitative 5'-RACE with molecular barcodes. Using its own MiXCR run on the 5' RACE reads, TCRdb lists one record per CDR3 protein. The repertoire consists of nearly 350,000 distinct CDR3 sequences, with around 15% occurring once and the leading ten covering approximately 1%. This chain joins TRBV28 and TRBJ2-5; TRBD1 might be the D (7 bases). Sequenced material: blood, either unsorted or a sorted T cell fraction (not recorded which). The receptor was derived from a male donor with ankylosing spondylitis or in good health (not recorded which). In nucleotides, the CDR3 is TGTGCCAGCAGTTTGTATCTGCGGGGACAGCAAGAGACCCAGTACTTC. As protein: CASSLYLRGQQETQYF. The full variable domain, in which reference TRBV28 and TRBJ2-5 provide the parts outside the CDR3, is DVKVTQSSRYLVKRTGEKVFLECVQDMDHENMFWYRQDPGLGLRLIYFSYDVKMKEKGDIPEGYSVSREKKERFSLILESASTNQTSMYLCASSLYLRGQQETQYFGPGTRLLVL.